One sample yielded the 23 T cell receptor beta chains listed below, sequenced in a study of cytomegalovirus exposure and HLA in healthy donors. PCR employed 60 Vbeta and 13 Jbeta primers. TCRdb keeps only in-frame clones here, not all; method: immunoSEQ multiplex PCR. The profile covers over 150,000 clones, with 75% to 85% appearing a single time and roughly 3.5% taken by the ten largest. The sequenced sample consisted of PBMCs. The source is a woman aged 60-75 years in good health and CMV-seropositive.

The chain is built from TRBV6-1 and TRBJ1-2; 7 bases match TRBD1. This CDR3 contains 14 residues. Unmatched junction bases numbered 8, after V lost 10 bases and J lost 0 bases. Per germline, CDR1 MNHNS and CDR2 SASEGT. CDR3 bases: TGTGCCACCCTCGGGACAGAACCTAACTATGGCTACACCTTC. Protein sequence: CATLGTEPNYGYTF.

The gene calls are TRBV5-4 and TRBJ2-1, with 10 bases matching TRBD2. Germline lookup yields CDR1 SGHNT and CDR2 YYREEE (reference sequence). V lost 0 bases and J lost 5; bases outside the gene matches: 8. This CDR3 is built from 17 residues. As DNA, the CDR3 is TGTGCCAGCAGCTTGGGGGGTTTTAGCGGGGGGAACAATGAGCAGTTCTTC. Residues: CASSLGGFSGGNNEQFF.

The V and J genes are TRBV19 and TRBJ1-1; D is undetermined. The length of the CDR3 is 13 residues. Looked up from germline, CDR1 is LNHDA and CDR2 is SQIVND (reference sequence). The V gene lost 3 bases and the J gene lost 1 base, with 6 bases spanning the gap. The CDR3 nucleotides are TGTGCCAGTAGTATTGGCAGGAACACTGAAGCTTTCTTT. Translating it yields CASSIGRNTEAFF.

This clone has only one observation. The V and J genes are TRBV27 and TRBJ2-7; 10 bases fit TRBD2. Per the germline V gene, CDR1 is MNHEY and CDR2 is SMNVEV (reference sequence). This CDR3 spans 16 amino acids. V dropped 4 bases and J dropped 4; count of bases not matched to a gene: 10. The CDR3: CASSSRRAGGGYEQYF. The CDR3 nucleotides read TGTGCCAGCAGTTCCCGGAGAGCGGGAGGGGGTTACGAGCAGTACTTC.

The chain carries TRBV29-1 and TRBJ2-1; 8 bases fit TRBD2. The CDR3 extends over 15 amino acids. CDR1 SQVTM and CDR2 ANQGSEA come from the germline V gene. Trimming took 3 bases from V and 1 from J; bases not matched to a gene: 5. As DNA, the CDR3 is TGCAGCGTTGATTCGGCGGGAGGTTCCTACAATGAGCAGTTCTTC. Its protein is CSVDSAGGSYNEQFF.

As regards this clone: One junction end does not reproduce the germline sequence, and a read error may be involved. The chain couples TRBV5-1 to TRBJ2-4, with TRBD1 identical over 9 bases. The CDR3 extends over 16 amino acids. The V gene's germline CDR1 is SGHRS and CDR2 YFSETQ. CDR3 DNA sequence: TGCGCCAGCAGCTTGGACGGTACAGGGGGCAAAAACAGTCAGTACTTC. Translating it yields CASSLDGTGGKNSQYF.

This clone has a handful of counts. The chain couples TRBV6-6 to TRBJ2-7; 9 nucleotides match TRBD1. The ends lost 7 bases at V and 5 bases at J; junction bases unmatched: 9. The CDR3 contains 14 residues. CDR1 MNHNY and CDR2 SVGAGI come from the germline V gene (reference sequence). The CDR3 spells CASKPQGAYHEQYF. CDR3 in DNA: TGTGCCAGCAAACCACAGGGGGCTTACCACGAGCAGTACTTC.

V gene TRBV6-5 combines with J gene TRBJ2-2, with D perhaps TRBD2 (5 bases). From germline, CDR1 is MNHEY and CDR2 SVGAGI. Trimming shortened V by 7 bases and J by 2 bases, and 14 bases separated the two germline ends. There are 15 residues in the CDR3. The CDR3: CASTRGALNTGELFF. As DNA, the CDR3 is TGTGCCAGCACACGGGGAGCCCTTAACACCGGGGAGCTGTTTTTT.

This chain connects TRBV7-9 to TRBJ2-7; D is possibly TRBD2 (5 bases). The CDR3 sequence is 16 residues long. CDR1 is SEHNR and CDR2 is FQNEAQ in the germline V gene (reference sequence). V lost 2 bases and J 0 bases, leaving 14 bases between the germline ends. The CDR3 protein is CASSLTELDRSYEQYF. The CDR3 coding sequence is TGTGCCAGCAGCTTAACCGAACTAGACCGCTCCTACGAGCAGTACTTC.

This chain joins TRBV7-7 and TRBJ2-3, with D maybe TRBD1 (6 bases). Trimming took off 5 bases at V and 1 base at J, with 10 bases between the two ends. The CDR3 is 14 residues long. Germline CDR1 SSHAT, CDR2 FNYEAQ (reference sequence). The CDR3 DNA reads as TGTGCCAGCAGCCAGGGGCTAGGCACAGATACGCAGTATTTT. Translated: CASSQGLGTDTQYF.

The genes are TRBV19 and TRBJ1-1; a possible D gene is TRBD1 (6 bases). With 4 bases removed from V and 1 base from J, the gap between germline ends came to 16 bases. This CDR3 comprises 16 residues. The germline gives CDR1 LNHDA, CDR2 SQIVND (reference sequence). The CDR3 protein is CASSTTGARGNTEAFF. The CDR3 nucleotides read TGTGCCAGTAGTACTACAGGAGCCAGGGGGAACACTGAAGCTTTCTTT.

This chain uses TRBV30 with TRBJ1-5; D is unclear. The germline CDR1 and CDR2 sequences are GTSNPN and SVGIG (reference sequence). The CDR3 loop spans 13 amino acids. The V and J ends lost 1 base and 5 bases respectively, with 9 bases between them. CDR3 protein: CAWSGGVDQPQHF. CDR3 DNA sequence: TGTGCCTGGAGTGGGGGAGTGGATCAGCCCCAGCATTTT.

This clone was picked up one time. The chain joins TRBV27 to TRBJ1-6; no reliable D call. The germline V gene has CDR1 MNHEY and CDR2 SMNVEV (reference sequence). The CDR3 consists of 13 residues. Deletions cut 3 bases from V and 9 bases from J, with 9 bases between. DNA of the CDR3: TGTGCCAGCAGTTTTGCGAGCATTTCACCCCTCCACTTT. This codes for CASSFASISPLHF.

This clone was observed a single time. The chain links TRBV7-3 to TRBJ2-7; 10 bases are shared with TRBD2. Germline-derived CDR1 and CDR2 are SGHTA and FQGTGA. This CDR3 spans 19 amino acids. Trimming at V came to 7 bases and at J to 3 bases, leaving 21 bases not matched to a gene. The CDR3 reads CASKWLFQGSGRALYEQYF. The CDR3 bases are TGTGCCAGCAAGTGGCTATTTCAGGGGAGCGGGAGGGCCCTCTACGAGCAGTACTTC.

The chain carries TRBV5-6 and TRBJ1-5; maybe TRBD1 (6 bases). CDR1 is SGHDT, CDR2 YYEEEE, per germline. The V gene lost 2 bases and the J gene lost 7 bases, with 13 bases spanning the gap. The CDR3 contains 14 residues. The CDR3 DNA sequence: TGTGCCAGCAGCTTCGGGGGGCAGCTACAGCCCCAGCATTTT. The encoded protein is CASSFGGQLQPQHF.

V is TRBV6-5 and J is TRBJ1-5; 7 positions match TRBD1. From germline, CDR1 is MNHEY and CDR2 SVGAGI. V gave up 0 bases and J gave up 7 bases; unmatched junction bases: 6. The CDR3 sequence is 15 residues long. This CDR3 reads CASSYSGTADQPQHF. CDR3 bases: TGTGCCAGCAGTTACTCCGGGACAGCCGACCAGCCCCAGCATTTT.

The V gene is TRBV30, the J gene TRBJ2-5; no reliable D call. The end of the DNA aligns better with TRBJ2-7, so the J call may be wrong. This CDR3 is built from 15 residues. CDR1 and CDR2 (germline): GTSNPN, SVGIG (reference sequence). This CDR3 is CAWSVVPGQSHEQYF. The CDR3 nucleotides read TGTGCCTGGAGTGTAGTTCCAGGTCAATCCCACGAGCAGTACTTC.

V usage is TRBV7-3 and J usage is TRBJ2-1; 9 bases map to TRBD2. CDR1 SGHTA and CDR2 FQGTGA come from the germline V gene. This CDR3 region has 14 residues. V gave up 5 bases and J gave up 8 bases; unmatched junction bases: 7. CDR3 residues: CASSRSGSNYEQFF. CDR3 coding DNA: TGTGCCAGCAGCCGTAGCGGGAGTAACTATGAGCAGTTCTTC. Complete variable domain (other parts from reference TRBV7-3 and TRBJ2-1): GAGVSQTPSNKVTEKGKYVELRCDPISGHTALYWYRQSLGQGPEFLIYFQGTGAADDSGLPNDRFFAVRPEGSVSTLKIQRTERGDSAVYLCASSRSGSNYEQFFGPGTRLTVL.

The V gene is TRBV5-1, the J gene TRBJ2-5; the D gene is possibly TRBD1 (5 bases). The J call may be in error: the DNA end matches TRBJ2-7 better. CDR1 is SGHRS and CDR2 is YFSETQ in the germline V gene. The CDR3 extends over 13 amino acids. CDR3 DNA sequence: TGCGCCAGCAGCGGGCAGGGAACCTACGAGCAGTACTTC. This sequence encodes CASSGQGTYEQYF.

The gene calls are TRBV27 and TRBJ1-4, with D unclear. The CDR3 runs to 13 residues. Between the trimmed V and J ends, which lost 6 bases and 2 bases, there was a span of 7 bases. CDR1 is MNHEY, CDR2 SMNVEV, per germline (reference sequence). CDR3 DNA: TGTGCCAGCAGACTGATGACTAATGAAAAACTGTTTTTT. Translating it yields CASRLMTNEKLFF.

V and J are TRBV5-1 and TRBJ1-2; TRBD1 might be the D (5 bases). Per the germline V gene, CDR1 is SGHRS and CDR2 is YFSETQ. This CDR3 is built from 14 residues. Trimming shortened V by 5 bases and J by 5 bases, and 16 bases separated the two germline ends. Written as DNA, the CDR3 is TGCGCCAGCAGTTATGGAGACAGACCTTATGGCTACACCTTC. Translating it yields CASSYGDRPYGYTF.

V and J are TRBV19 and TRBJ1-4; D is uncertain. Trimming shortened V by 4 bases and J by 0 bases, and 6 bases separated the two germline ends. The CDR3 consists of 14 residues. CDR1 is LNHDA, CDR2 SQIVND, per germline (reference sequence). DNA of the CDR3: TGTGCCAGTAGTAACGGTGCAACTAATGAAAAACTGTTTTTT. Its protein is CASSNGATNEKLFF. Full variable domain (missing parts from reference TRBV19 and TRBJ1-4): DGGITQSPKYLFRKEGQNVTLSCEQNLNHDAMYWYRQDPGQGLRLIYYSQIVNDFQKGDIAEGYSVSREKKESFPLTVTSAQKNPTAFYLCASSNGATNEKLFFGSGTQLSVL.

The V call is TRBV20-1, the J call TRBJ2-1; D perhaps matches TRBD2 (5 bases). This CDR3 has 11 residues. From germline, CDR1 is DFQATT and CDR2 SNEGSKA (reference sequence). Trimming shortened V by 4 bases and J by 8 bases, and 9 bases separated the two germline ends. The CDR3 DNA reads as TGCAGTGCTACTAGCATAGATGAGCAGTTCTTC. Protein: CSATSIDEQFF.